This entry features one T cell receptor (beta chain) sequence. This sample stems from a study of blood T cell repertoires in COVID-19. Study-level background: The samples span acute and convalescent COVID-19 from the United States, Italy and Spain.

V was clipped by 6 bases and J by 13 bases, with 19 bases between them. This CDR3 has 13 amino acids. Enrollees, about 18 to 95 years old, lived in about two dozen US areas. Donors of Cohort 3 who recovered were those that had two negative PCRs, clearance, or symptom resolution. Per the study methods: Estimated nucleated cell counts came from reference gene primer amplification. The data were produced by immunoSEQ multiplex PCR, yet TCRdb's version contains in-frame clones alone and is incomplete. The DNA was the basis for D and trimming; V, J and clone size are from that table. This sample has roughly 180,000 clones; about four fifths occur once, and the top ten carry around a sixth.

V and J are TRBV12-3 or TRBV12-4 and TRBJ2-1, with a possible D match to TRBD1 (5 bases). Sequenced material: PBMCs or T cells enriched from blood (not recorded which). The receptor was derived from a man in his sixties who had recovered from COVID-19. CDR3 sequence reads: CASSIARQSIQFF. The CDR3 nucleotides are TGTGCCAGCAGCATAGCCCGACAGTCTATTCAGTTCTTC.